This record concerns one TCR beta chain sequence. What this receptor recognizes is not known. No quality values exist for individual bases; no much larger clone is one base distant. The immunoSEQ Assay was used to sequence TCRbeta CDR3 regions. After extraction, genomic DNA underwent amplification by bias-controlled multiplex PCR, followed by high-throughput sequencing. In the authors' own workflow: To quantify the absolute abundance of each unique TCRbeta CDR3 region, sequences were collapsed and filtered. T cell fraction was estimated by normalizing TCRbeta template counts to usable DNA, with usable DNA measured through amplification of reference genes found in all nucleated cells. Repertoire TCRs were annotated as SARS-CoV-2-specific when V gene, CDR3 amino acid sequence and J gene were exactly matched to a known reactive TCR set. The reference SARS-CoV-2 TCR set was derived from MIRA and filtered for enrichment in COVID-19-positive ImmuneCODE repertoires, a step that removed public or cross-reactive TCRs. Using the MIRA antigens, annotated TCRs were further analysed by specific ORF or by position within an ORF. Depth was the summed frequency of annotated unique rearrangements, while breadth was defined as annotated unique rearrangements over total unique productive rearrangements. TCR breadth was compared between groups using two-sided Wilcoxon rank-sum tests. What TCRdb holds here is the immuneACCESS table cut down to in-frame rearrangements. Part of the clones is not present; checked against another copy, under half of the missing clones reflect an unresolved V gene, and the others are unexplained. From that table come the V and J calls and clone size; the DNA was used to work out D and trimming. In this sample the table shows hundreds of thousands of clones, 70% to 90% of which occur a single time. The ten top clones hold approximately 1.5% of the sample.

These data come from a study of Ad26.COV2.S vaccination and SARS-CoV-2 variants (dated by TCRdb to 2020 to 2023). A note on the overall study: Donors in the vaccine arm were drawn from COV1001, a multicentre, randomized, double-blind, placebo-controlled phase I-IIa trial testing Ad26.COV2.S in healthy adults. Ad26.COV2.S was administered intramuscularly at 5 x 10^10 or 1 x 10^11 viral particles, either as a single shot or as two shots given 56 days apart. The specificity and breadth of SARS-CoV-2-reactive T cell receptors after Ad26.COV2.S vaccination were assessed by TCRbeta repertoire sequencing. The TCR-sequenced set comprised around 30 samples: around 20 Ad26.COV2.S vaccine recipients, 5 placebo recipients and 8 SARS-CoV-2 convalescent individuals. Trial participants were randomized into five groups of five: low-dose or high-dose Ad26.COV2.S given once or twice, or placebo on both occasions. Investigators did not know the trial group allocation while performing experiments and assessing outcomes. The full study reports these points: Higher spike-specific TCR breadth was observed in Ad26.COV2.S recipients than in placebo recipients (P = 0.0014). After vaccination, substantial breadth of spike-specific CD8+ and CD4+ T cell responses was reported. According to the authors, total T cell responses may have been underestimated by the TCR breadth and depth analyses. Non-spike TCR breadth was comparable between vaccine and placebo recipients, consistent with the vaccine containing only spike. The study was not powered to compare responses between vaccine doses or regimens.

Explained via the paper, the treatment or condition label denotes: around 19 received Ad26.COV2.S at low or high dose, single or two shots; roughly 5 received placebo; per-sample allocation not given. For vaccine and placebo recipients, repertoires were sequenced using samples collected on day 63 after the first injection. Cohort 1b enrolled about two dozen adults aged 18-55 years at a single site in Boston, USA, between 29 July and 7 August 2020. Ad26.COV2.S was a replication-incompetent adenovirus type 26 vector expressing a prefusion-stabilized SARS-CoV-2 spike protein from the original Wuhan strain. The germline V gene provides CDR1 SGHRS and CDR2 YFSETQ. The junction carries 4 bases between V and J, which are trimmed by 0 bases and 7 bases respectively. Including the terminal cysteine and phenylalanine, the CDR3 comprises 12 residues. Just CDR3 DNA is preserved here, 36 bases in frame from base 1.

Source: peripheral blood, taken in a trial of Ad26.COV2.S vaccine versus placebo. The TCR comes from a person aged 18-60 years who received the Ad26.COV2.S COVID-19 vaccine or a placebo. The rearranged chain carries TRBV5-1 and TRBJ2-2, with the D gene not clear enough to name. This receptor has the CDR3 CASSLEDGELFF. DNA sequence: TGCGCCAGCAGCTTGGAGGACGGGGAGCTGTTTTTT.